This T cell receptor beta chain was retrieved from a study of T cell changes during pregnancy in multiple sclerosis. Germline assignment: CDR1 LGHNA and CDR2 YNFKEQ. V shed 0 bases and J shed 0 bases, with 9 bases lying between them. The CDR3 runs 15 residues. Method: immunoSEQ multiplex PCR; TCRdb's copy keeps in-frame clones and lacks some. The table lists more than 25,000 clones, nearly 90% of them singletons. The chain joins TRBV4-2 to TRBJ2-7; TRBD2 is a possible D gene (5 bases). Sequencing used CD8+ T cells from peripheral blood mononuclear cells, obtained in the third trimester of pregnancy. The clonotype comes from a female donor with multiple sclerosis, enrolled in a pregnancy study. CDR3 nucleotide sequence: TGTGCCAGCAGCCAAGACCCGGGAAGCTCCTACGAGCAGTACTTC. Its protein is CASSQDPGSSYEQYF.